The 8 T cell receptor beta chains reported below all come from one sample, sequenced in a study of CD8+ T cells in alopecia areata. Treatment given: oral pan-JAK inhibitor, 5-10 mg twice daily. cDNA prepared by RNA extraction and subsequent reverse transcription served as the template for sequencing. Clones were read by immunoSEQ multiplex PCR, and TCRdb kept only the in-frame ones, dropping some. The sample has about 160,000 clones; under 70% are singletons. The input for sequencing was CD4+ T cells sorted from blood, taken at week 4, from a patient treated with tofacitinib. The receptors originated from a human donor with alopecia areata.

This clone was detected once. The CDR3 DNA sequence: TGCAGCCACGCCAGTTTGGGACAGGGGCAAGAGACCCAGTACTTC. As protein: CSHASLGQGQETQYF. The J gene is TRBJ2-5, the V gene TRBV29-1; 10 nucleotides line up with TRBD1. The CDR3 runs to 15 residues. After removal of 8 bases from V and 2 bases from J, the junction contained 11 bases not matched to a gene. Germline CDR1 and CDR2: SQVTM and ANQGSEA.

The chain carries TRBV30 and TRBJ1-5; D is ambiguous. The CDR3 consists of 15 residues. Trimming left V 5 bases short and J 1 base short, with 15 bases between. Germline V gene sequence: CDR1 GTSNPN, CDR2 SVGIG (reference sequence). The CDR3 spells CAWADTGLSNQPQHF. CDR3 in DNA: TGTGCCTGGGCCGATACCGGGTTGAGCAATCAGCCCCAGCATTTT.

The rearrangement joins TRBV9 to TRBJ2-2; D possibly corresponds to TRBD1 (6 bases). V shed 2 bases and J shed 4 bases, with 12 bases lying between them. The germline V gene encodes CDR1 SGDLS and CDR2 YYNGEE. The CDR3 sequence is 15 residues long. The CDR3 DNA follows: TGTGCCAGCAGCGTCGTGACAGGAGGCACCGGGGAGCTGTTTTTT. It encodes CASSVVTGGTGELFF.

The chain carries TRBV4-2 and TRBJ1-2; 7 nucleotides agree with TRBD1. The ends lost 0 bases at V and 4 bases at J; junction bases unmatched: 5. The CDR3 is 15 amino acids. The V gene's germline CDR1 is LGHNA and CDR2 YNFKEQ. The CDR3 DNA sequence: TGTGCCAGCAGCCAAGACGACAGGGCGGGCTATGGCTACACCTTC. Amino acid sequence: CASSQDDRAGYGYTF.

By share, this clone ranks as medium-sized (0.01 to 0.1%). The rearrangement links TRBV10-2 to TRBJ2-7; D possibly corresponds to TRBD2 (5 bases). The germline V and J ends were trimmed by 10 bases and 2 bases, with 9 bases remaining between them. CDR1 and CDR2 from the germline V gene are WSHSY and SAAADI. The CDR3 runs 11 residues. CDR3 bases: TGCGCCACCACCGGGACCTACGAGCAGTACTTC. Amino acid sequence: CATTGTYEQYF.

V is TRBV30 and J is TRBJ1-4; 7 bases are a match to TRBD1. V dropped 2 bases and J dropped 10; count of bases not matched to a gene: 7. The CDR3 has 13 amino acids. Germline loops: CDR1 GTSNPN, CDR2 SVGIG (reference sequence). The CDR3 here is CAWSPGGNGKLFF. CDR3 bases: TGTGCCTGGAGTCCAGGGGGTAACGGAAAACTGTTTTTT.

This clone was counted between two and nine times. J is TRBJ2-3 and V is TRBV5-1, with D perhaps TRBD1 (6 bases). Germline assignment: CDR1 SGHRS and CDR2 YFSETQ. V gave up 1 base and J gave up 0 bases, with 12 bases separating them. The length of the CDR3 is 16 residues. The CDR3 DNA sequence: TGCGCCAGCAGCTTGACAGGGCGAACCAGCACAGATACGCAGTATTTT. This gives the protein CASSLTGRTSTDTQYF. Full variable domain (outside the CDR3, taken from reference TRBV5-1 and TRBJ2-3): KAGVTQTPRYLIKTRGQQVTLSCSPISGHRSVSWYQQTPGQGLQFLFEYFSETQRNKGNFPGRFSGRQFSNSRSEMNVSTLELGDSALYLCASSLTGRTSTDTQYFGPGTRLTVL.

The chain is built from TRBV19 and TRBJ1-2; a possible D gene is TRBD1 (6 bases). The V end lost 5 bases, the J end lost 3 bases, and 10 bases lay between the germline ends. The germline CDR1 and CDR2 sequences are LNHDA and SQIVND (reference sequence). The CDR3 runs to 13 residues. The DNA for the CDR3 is TGTGCCAGTAGTCGGGACACCTACTATGGCTACACCTTC. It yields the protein CASSRDTYYGYTF.